What follows describes a single TCR beta chain. The data were taken from a study of blood T cell repertoires in COVID-19. Study summary: Specimens from acute and convalescent COVID-19 originated in the United States, Italy and Spain.

The CDR3 length is 13 residues. The germline V gene encodes CDR1 SNHLY and CDR2 FYNNEI. Trimming left V 4 bases short and J 1 base short, with 7 bases between. Here immunoSEQ multiplex PCR was the method, and the copy in TCRdb shows in-frame clones only, minus some. This sample has roughly 320,000 clones, with about 90% found just once. The Seattle site enrolled patients during active infection and followed them longitudinally. The sequence was obtained from a woman in her 50s with COVID-19, enrolled during active disease. V is TRBV2 and J is TRBJ1-1; no clear D. The sequenced sample consisted of peripheral blood. CDR3 nucleotide sequence: TGTGCCAGCAGTGTGATCGGGAACACTGAAGCTTTCTTT. It specifies CASSVIGNTEAFF. Using reference TRBV2 and TRBJ1-1 for the parts outside the CDR3, the full variable domain is EPEVTQTPSHQVTQMGQEVILRCVPISNHLYFYWYRQILGQKVEFLVSFYNNEISEKSEIFDDQFSVERPDGSNFTLKIRSTKLEDSAMYFCASSVIGNTEAFFGQGTRLTVV.